This T cell receptor beta chain is drawn from a study of blood T cell repertoires in COVID-19. Study-level information: Sources were T cells, B-cell-depleted T cells, or PBMCs; the material itself was cDNA or gDNA.

CDR1 is LGHDT, CDR2 YNNKEL, per germline (reference sequence). The CDR3 sequence is 15 residues long. Trimming at V came to 4 bases and at J to 6 bases, leaving 12 bases not matched to a gene. In the study's own analysis: Using reference gene primer amplification, nucleated cell counts were estimated. Profiled with immunoSEQ multiplex PCR; TCRdb holds only in-frame clones, not every one. The V and J calls and clone size were taken over from that table, and D and trimming were inferred from the DNA. The sample has around 81,000 clones, 70% to 90% seen once. The V and J genes are TRBV3-1 (or the pseudogene TRBV3-2) and TRBJ2-7; 7 nucleotides align to TRBD2. This TCR came from a man between 70 and 80 years old with acute or convalescent COVID-19. The sample taken for sequencing was peripheral blood. CDR3 sequence reads: CASSLTRGVVGEQYF. CDR3 DNA: TGTGCCAGCAGCCTCACCCGGGGGGTCGTCGGCGAGCAGTACTTC.